The 16 T cell receptor beta chains below all came from one sample that was sequenced in a study of blood T cell repertoires in COVID-19. Sequencing was performed with immunoSEQ multiplex PCR; in TCRdb, only in-frame clones are kept and a portion is missing. Of around 94,000 clones in the sample, roughly 90% were seen once. Sequencing was performed on peripheral blood. The receptors here all came from a woman aged 45 to 65 with COVID-19, enrolled during active disease.

The chain carries TRBV3-1 (or the pseudogene TRBV3-2) and TRBJ2-5, with 12 nucleotides matching TRBD2. Looked up from germline, CDR1 is LGHDT and CDR2 is YNNKEL (reference sequence). CDR3 length: 15 residues. The trim removed 4 bases at V and 2 bases at J, leaving 2 bases unmatched. The CDR3 region has the DNA TGTGCCAGCAGCCTAGGACTAGCGGGGCAAGAGACCCAGTACTTC. Translating it yields CASSLGLAGQETQYF.

The chain is built from TRBV28 and TRBJ2-5; 9 bases fit TRBD1. The CDR3 length is 16 residues. The V gene's germline CDR1 is MDHEN and CDR2 SYDVKM. The ends lost 3 bases at V and 4 bases at J; junction bases unmatched: 9. CDR3 nucleotides: TGTGCCAGCAGTTTCCCGGGACAGGGAGGTAGAGAGACCCAGTACTTC. Translated: CASSFPGQGGRETQYF.

The chain uses TRBV11-2 and TRBJ2-5, with 11 positions matching TRBD2. CDR1 SGHAT and CDR2 FQNNGV come from the germline V gene. The CDR3 is 17 residues long. Losses at the gene ends were 1 base for V and 3 bases for J; bases not matched to a gene: 7. The CDR3 protein is CASSLGSSGGLKETQYF. The CDR3 DNA is TGTGCCAGCAGCTTAGGGTCTAGCGGGGGGCTCAAAGAGACCCAGTACTTC.

The rearrangement joins TRBV11-3 to TRBJ1-1, with a possible D match to TRBD1 (6 bases). Trimming stripped 4 bases from V and 2 bases from J, with 14 bases between. The CDR3 has 15 amino acids. The germline V gene encodes CDR1 SGHNT and CDR2 YENEEA. As DNA, the CDR3 is TGTGCCAGCAGCTCCCTCAGGGGAAGAAACACTGAAGCTTTCTTT. Translation: CASSSLRGRNTEAFF.

This rearrangement joins TRBV19 to TRBJ1-2, with D perhaps TRBD1 (5 bases). V was clipped by 11 bases and J by 7 bases, with 17 bases between them. CDR3 length equals 12 residues. Per germline, CDR1 LNHDA and CDR2 SQIVND (reference sequence). The CDR3 sequence: CAGTRGTFGYTF. CDR3 DNA: TGTGCCGGAACAAGGGGCACCTTTGGCTACACCTTC.

The V call is TRBV7-9, the J call TRBJ1-1; D is unresolved. The V gene lost 0 bases and the J gene lost 1 base, with 9 bases spanning the gap. CDR1 SEHNR and CDR2 FQNEAQ come from the germline V gene (reference sequence). The CDR3 runs 15 residues. The CDR3: CASSLAAGSNTEAFF. In DNA form, the CDR3 reads TGTGCCAGCAGCTTAGCTGCGGGGTCGAACACTGAAGCTTTCTTT.

CDR3 nucleotides: TGTGCCAGCAGTGCAGCGGGGGGGCAGGGAGATACGCAGTATTTT. This gives the protein CASSAAGGQGDTQYF. The chain is built from TRBV6-4 and TRBJ2-3; 10 bases are shared with TRBD2. Germline lookup yields CDR1 MRHNA and CDR2 SNTAGT. This CDR3 is built from 15 residues. V dropped 4 bases and J dropped 5; count of bases not matched to a gene: 6.

The V call is TRBV6-5, the J call TRBJ2-7; D is ambiguous. Trimming removed 6 bases at V and 3 bases at J, with 15 bases between. The CDR3 extends over 14 amino acids. Germline CDR1 reads MNHEY; CDR2 reads SVGAGI. CDR3 sequence reads: CASSSLTTGYEQYF. In DNA, the CDR3 is TGTGCCAGCAGCTCTTTAACCACCGGCTACGAGCAGTACTTC.

The chain couples TRBV6-2 or TRBV6-3 to TRBJ2-7; no clear D gene. The CDR3 covers 13 residues. Trimming took 3 bases from V and 0 from J, leaving 6 bases between them. The germline CDR1 and CDR2 sequences are MNHEY and SVGEGT. The CDR3 loop reads CASSYLSSYEQYF. In DNA, the CDR3 is TGTGCCAGCAGTTATCTTAGCTCCTACGAGCAGTACTTC.

V usage is TRBV7-9 and J usage is TRBJ2-5, with D possibly matching TRBD2 (5 bases). This CDR3 spans 14 amino acids. Germline CDR1 and CDR2: SEHNR and FQNEAQ (reference sequence). Trimming took 2 bases from V and 1 from J, leaving 8 bases between them. The CDR3 DNA sequence: TGTGCCAGCAGCTTACTTGGACTCCAAGAGACCCAGTACTTC. Amino acids: CASSLLGLQETQYF.

This rearrangement joins TRBV28 to TRBJ2-7, with TRBD2 identical over 8 bases. CDR3 length: 13 amino acids. Germline trimming cut 2 bases from V and 6 bases from J; bases unmatched to any gene: 3. Germline V gene sequence: CDR1 MDHEN, CDR2 SYDVKM. The CDR3 spells CASSLTGGSEQYF. The DNA for the CDR3 is TGTGCCAGCAGTTTAACGGGGGGGAGCGAGCAGTACTTC.

This sequence joins TRBV24-1 and TRBJ2-1; 8 nucleotides align to TRBD2. Germline assignment: CDR1 KGHDR and CDR2 SFDVKD. This CDR3 comprises 15 residues. V was clipped by 9 bases and J by 6 bases; unmatched bases: 12. CDR3 sequence reads: CATSPGGSGANEQFF. For the CDR3, the DNA is TGTGCCACCTCCCCGGGGGGTAGCGGGGCCAATGAGCAGTTCTTC.

The chain uses TRBV28 and TRBJ2-2; 7 nucleotides align to TRBD2. Trimming took 10 bases from V and 2 from J; bases not matched to a gene: 4. The CDR3 is 13 residues long. The germline gives CDR1 MDHEN, CDR2 SYDVKM. This chain's CDR3 is CATRDYNTGELFF. The CDR3 DNA sequence: TGTGCCACCCGGGACTATAACACCGGGGAGCTGTTTTTT.

This chain links TRBV6-5 with TRBJ2-3, with D possibly being TRBD2 (6 bases). Germline values: CDR1 MNHEY, CDR2 SVGAGI. This CDR3 has 14 residues. The ends were cut back, 6 bases at V and 4 bases at J, with 14 bases in the middle. CDR3 protein: CASRLAGYADTQYF. The CDR3 bases are TGTGCCAGCAGACTAGCTGGGTACGCAGATACGCAGTATTTT.

This chain uses TRBV12-3 or TRBV12-4 with TRBJ2-1; D is possibly TRBD2 (5 bases). V was shortened by 0 bases and J by 8 bases, with 8 bases between the two germline ends. This CDR3 is built from 13 residues. The CDR3, as DNA: TGTGCCAGCAGTTTAGCGTCGGGGTATGAGCAGTTCTTC. The encoded protein is CASSLASGYEQFF.

This chain connects TRBV7-8 to TRBJ2-7, with TRBD2 identical over 8 bases. J was trimmed by 3 bases and V by 5 bases; bases with no gene match: 9. The length of the CDR3 is 15 residues. The germline CDR1 and CDR2 sequences are SGHVS and FQNEAQ. This CDR3 is CASSHRLAGYYEQYF. CDR3 DNA sequence: TGTGCCAGCAGCCACAGGTTAGCGGGGTACTACGAGCAGTACTTC.